This T cell receptor (beta chain) originates from a study of response to subunit inactivated influenza vaccine. On this clonotype: Its antigen is as yet unknown.

CDR3 length: 16 amino acids. The V and J ends lost 2 bases and 1 base, in that order; junction bases with no gene match: 5. Germline CDR1 is SGHVS and CDR2 is FQNEAQ. MiXCR, applied by TCRdb to the RT-PCR reads, yields one record per CDR3 protein. This sample has approximately 680,000 distinct CDR3 sequences, with approximately 14% found just once. Regarding the study as a whole: Each seasonal influenza vaccination, the authors suggested, recruits few new T cells.

This TCR was recovered from a man aged 50 or older who received an inactivated influenza vaccine. This chain joins TRBV7-8 and TRBJ2-1, with 7 bases aligning to TRBD1. Here the sequenced sample was PBMCs from blood, taken 12 days after vaccination. The CDR3 region is CASSLSDRVSYNEQFF. CDR3 coding DNA: TGTGCCAGCAGCTTATCCGACAGGGTGTCCTACAATGAGCAGTTCTTC.